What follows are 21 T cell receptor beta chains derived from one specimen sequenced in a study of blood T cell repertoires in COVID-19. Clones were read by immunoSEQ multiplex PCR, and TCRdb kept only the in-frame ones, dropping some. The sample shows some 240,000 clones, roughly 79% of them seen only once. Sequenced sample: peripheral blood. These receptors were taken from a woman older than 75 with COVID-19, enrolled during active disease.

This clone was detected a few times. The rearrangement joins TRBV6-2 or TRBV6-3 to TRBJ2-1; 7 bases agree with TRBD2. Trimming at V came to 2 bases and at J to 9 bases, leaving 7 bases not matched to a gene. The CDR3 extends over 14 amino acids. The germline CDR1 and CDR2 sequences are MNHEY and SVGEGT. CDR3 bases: TGTGCCAGCAGTTACGGCGGGAGTGTCGGTGAGCAGTTCTTC. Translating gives CASSYGGSVGEQFF.

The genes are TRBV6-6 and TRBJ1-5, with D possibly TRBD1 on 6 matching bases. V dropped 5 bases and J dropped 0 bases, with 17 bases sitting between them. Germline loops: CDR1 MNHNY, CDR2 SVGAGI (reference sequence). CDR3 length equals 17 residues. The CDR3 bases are TGTGCCAGCAGTCAACAGGGTGCCCGTTATAGCAATCAGCCCCAGCATTTT. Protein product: CASSQQGARYSNQPQHF.

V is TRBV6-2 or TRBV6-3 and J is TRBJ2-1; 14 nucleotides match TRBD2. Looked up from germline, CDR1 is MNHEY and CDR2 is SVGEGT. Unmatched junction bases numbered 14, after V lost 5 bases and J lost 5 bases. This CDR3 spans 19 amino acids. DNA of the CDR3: TGTGCCAGCAGTACACTCCACCCAGGGACTAGCGGGAGAAACAATGAGCAGTTCTTC. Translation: CASSTLHPGTSGRNNEQFF.

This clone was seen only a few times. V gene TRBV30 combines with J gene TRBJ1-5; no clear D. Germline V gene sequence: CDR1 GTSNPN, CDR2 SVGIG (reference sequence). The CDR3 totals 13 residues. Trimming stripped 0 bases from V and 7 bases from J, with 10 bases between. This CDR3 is CAWSVSTGQPQHF. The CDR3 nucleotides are TGTGCCTGGAGTGTGTCAACGGGACAGCCCCAGCATTTT.

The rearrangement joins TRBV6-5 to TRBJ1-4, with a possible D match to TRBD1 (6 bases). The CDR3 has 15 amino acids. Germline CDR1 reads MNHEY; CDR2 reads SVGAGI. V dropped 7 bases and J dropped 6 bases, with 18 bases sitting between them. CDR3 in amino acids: CASTDPGHYYEKLFF. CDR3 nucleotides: TGTGCCAGCACAGATCCGGGACATTACTATGAAAAACTGTTTTTT.

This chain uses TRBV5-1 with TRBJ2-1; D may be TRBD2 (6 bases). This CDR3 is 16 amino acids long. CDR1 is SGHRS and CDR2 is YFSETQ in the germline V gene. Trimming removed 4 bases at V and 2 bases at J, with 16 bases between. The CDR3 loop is CASSLRPSVTYNEQFF. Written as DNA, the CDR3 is TGCGCCAGCAGCCTCCGGCCTAGCGTAACCTACAATGAGCAGTTCTTC.

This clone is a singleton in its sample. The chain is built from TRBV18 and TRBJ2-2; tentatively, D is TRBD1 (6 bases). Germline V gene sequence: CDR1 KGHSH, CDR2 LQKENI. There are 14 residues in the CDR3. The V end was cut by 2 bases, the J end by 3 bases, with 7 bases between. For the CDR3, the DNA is TGTGCCAGCTCACCAGGACAGCACACCGGGGAGCTGTTTTTT. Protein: CASSPGQHTGELFF.

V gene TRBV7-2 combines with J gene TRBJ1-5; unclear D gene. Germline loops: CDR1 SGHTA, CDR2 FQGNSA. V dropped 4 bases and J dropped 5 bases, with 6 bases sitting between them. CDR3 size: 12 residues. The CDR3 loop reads CASSYRDQPQHF. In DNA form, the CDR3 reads TGTGCCAGCAGCTACAGAGATCAGCCCCAGCATTTT.

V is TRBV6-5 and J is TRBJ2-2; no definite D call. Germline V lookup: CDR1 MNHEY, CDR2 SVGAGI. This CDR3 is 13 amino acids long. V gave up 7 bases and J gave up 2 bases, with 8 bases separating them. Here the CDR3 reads CASTNRNTGELFF. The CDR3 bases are TGTGCCAGCACTAACAGAAACACCGGGGAGCTGTTTTTT.

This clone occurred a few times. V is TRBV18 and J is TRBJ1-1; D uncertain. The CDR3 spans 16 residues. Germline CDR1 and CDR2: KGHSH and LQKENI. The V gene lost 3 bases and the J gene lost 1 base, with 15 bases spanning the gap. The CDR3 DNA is TGTGCCAGCTCACCCCACCCGCAGTACCCGAACACTGAAGCTTTCTTT. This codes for CASSPHPQYPNTEAFF. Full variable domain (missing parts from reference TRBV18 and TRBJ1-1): NAGVMQNPRHLVRRRGQEARLRCSPMKGHSHVYWYRQLPEEGLKFMVYLQKENIIDESGMPKERFSAEFPKEGPSILRIQQVVRGDSAAYFCASSPHPQYPNTEAFFGQGTRLTVV.

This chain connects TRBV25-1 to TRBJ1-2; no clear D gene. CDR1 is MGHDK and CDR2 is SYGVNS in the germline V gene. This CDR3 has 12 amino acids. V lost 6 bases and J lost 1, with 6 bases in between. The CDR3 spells CASRGLNYGYTF. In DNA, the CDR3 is TGTGCCAGCAGGGGCCTTAACTATGGCTACACCTTC.

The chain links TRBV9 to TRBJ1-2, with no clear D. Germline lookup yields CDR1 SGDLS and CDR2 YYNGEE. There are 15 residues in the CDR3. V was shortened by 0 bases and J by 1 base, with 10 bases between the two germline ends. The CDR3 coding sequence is TGTGCCAGCAGCGTAGATGGGAGGGTTAACTATGGCTACACCTTC. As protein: CASSVDGRVNYGYTF.

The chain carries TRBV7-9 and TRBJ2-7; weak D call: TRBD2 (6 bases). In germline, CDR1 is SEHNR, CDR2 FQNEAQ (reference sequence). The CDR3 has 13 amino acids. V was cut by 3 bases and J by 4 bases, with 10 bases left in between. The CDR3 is CASSFAGQYEQYF. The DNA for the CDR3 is TGTGCCAGCAGCTTCGCGGGGCAGTACGAGCAGTACTTC.

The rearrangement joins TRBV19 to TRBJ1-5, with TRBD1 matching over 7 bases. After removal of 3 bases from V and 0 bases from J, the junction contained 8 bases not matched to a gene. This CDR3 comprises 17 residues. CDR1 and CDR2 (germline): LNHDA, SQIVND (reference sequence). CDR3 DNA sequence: TGTGCCAGTAGTATTGCGGGGACAGTTAATAGCAATCAGCCCCAGCATTTT. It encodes CASSIAGTVNSNQPQHF.

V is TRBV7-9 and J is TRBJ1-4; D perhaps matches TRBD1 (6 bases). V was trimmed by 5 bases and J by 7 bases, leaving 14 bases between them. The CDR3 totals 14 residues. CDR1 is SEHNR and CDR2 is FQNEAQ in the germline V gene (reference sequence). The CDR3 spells CASSTQGWAEKLFF. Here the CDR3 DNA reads TGTGCCAGCAGCACACAGGGTTGGGCTGAAAAACTGTTTTTT.

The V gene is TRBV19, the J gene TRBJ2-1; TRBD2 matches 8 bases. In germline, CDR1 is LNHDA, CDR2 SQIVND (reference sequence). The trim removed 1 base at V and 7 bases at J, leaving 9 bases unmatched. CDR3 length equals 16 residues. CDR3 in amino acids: CASSIGGLGLFNEQFF. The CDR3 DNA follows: TGTGCCAGTAGTATAGGGGGACTAGGCCTATTTAATGAGCAGTTCTTC.

The CDR3 nucleotides are TGTGCCAGCAGCCAAGATCAGGGGGGAACCAACGTCCTGACTTTC. Protein product: CASSQDQGGTNVLTF. V and J are TRBV3-1 (or the pseudogene TRBV3-2) and TRBJ2-6, with D possibly TRBD1 on 7 matching bases. Germline loops: CDR1 LGHDT, CDR2 YNNKEL (reference sequence). The CDR3 contains 15 residues. V lost 0 bases, J lost 8 bases, and 11 bases lay in between.

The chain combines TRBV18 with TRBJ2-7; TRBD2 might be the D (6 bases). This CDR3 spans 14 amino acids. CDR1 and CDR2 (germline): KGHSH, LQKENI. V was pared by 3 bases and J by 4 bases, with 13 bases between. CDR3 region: CASSPNWDSYEQYF. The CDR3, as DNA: TGTGCCAGCTCACCGAACTGGGACTCTTACGAGCAGTACTTC.

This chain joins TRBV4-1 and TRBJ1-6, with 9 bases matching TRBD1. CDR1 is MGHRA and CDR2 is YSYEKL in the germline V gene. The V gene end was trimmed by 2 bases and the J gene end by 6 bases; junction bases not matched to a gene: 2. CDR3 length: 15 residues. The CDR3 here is CASSQRTGVNSPLHF. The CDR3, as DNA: TGCGCCAGCAGCCAACGGACAGGGGTTAATTCACCCCTCCACTTT.

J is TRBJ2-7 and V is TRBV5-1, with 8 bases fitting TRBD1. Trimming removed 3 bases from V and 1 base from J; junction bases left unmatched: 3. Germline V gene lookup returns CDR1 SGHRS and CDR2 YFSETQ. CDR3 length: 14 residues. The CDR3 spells CASSSQGASYEQYF. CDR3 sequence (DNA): TGCGCCAGCAGCTCCCAGGGGGCGTCCTACGAGCAGTACTTC.

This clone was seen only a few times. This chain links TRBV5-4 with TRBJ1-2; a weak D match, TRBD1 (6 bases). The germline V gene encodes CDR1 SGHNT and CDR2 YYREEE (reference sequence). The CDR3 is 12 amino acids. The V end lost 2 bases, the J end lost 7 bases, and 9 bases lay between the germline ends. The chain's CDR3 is CASSFQGLGYTF. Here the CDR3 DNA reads TGTGCCAGCAGCTTTCAGGGGCTTGGCTACACCTTC.